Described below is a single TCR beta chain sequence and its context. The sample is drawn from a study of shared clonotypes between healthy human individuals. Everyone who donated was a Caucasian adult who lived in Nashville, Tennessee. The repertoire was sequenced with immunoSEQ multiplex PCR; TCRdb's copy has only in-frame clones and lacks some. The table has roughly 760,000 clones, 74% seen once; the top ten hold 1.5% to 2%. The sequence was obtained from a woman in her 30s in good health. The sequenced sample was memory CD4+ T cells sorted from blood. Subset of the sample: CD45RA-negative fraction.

The CDR3, as DNA: TGTGCCAGCAGCTCCCAACTGATGAATACGCAGTATTTT. Translating gives CASSSQLMNTQYF. The chain employs TRBV11-2 and TRBJ2-3; D is ambiguous. The CDR3 consists of 13 residues. Germline V CDR1 and CDR2: SGHAT, FQNNGV. Trimming removed 4 bases at V and 7 bases at J, with 12 bases between.